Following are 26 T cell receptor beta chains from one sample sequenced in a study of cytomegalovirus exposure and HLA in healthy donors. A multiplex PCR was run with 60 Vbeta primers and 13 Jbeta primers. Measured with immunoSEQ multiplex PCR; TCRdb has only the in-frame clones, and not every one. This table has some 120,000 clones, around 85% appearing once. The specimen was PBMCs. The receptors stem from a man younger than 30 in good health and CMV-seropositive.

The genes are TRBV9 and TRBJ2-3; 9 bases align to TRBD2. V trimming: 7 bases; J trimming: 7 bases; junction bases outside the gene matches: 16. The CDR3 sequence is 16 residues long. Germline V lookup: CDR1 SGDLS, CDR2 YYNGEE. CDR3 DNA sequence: TGTGCCAGCTCTCGAAGTCTCGAGCGGGGGGTATATACGCAGTATTTT. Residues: CASSRSLERGVYTQYF. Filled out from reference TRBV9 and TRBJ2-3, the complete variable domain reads DSGVTQTPKHLITATGQRVTLRCSPRSGDLSVYWYQQSLDQGLQFLIQYYNGEERAKGNILERFSAQQFPDLHSELNLSSLELGDSALYFCASSRSLERGVYTQYFGPGTRLTVL.

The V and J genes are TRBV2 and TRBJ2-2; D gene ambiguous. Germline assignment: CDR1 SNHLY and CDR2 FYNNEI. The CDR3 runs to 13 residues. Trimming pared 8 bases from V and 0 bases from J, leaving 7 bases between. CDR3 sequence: CASEGANTGELFF. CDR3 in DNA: TGTGCCAGCGAAGGAGCGAACACCGGGGAGCTGTTTTTT. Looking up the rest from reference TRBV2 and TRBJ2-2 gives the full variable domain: EPEVTQTPSHQVTQMGQEVILRCVPISNHLYFYWYRQILGQKVEFLVSFYNNEISEKSEIFDDQFSVERPDGSNFTLKIRSTKLEDSAMYFCASEGANTGELFFGEGSRLTVL.

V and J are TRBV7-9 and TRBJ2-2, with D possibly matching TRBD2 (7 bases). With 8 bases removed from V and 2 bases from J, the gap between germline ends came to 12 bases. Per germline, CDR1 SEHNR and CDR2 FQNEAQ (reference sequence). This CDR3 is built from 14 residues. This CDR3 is CASGGALNTGELFF. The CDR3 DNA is TGTGCCAGCGGGGGGGCCTTAAACACCGGGGAGCTGTTTTTT.

The DNA of the CDR3 is TGCGCCAGCGGAAAAGAGGGAGGCTACACCTTC. This codes for CASGKEGGYTF. The chain couples TRBV5-1 to TRBJ1-2, with unresolved D. Germline V gene lookup returns CDR1 SGHRS and CDR2 YFSETQ. Trimming stripped 7 bases from V and 8 bases from J, with 12 bases between. CDR3 length: 11 amino acids.

CDR3 bases: TGTGCCAGCAGTTCGCTGTCAGGGGGCAGTCAGCCCCAGCATTTT. It specifies CASSSLSGGSQPQHF. V gene TRBV6-5 combines with J gene TRBJ1-5; 8 bases match TRBD1. V gave up 4 bases and J gave up 6 bases; unmatched junction bases: 8. In germline, CDR1 is MNHEY, CDR2 SVGAGI. The CDR3 extends over 15 amino acids.

CDR3 in amino acids: CASSSTGYSNQPQHF. The CDR3 DNA reads as TGTGCCAGCAGTTCGACAGGTTATAGCAATCAGCCCCAGCATTTT. This chain joins TRBV2 and TRBJ1-5, with D maybe TRBD1 (6 bases). From germline, CDR1 is SNHLY and CDR2 FYNNEI. V dropped 5 bases and J dropped 0 bases, with 11 bases sitting between them. The CDR3 consists of 15 residues.

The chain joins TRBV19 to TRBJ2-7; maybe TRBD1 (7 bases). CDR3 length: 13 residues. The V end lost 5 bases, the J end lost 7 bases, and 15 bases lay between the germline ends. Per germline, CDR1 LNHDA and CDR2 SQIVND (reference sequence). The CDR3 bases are TGTGCCAGTAGTCCGGAGGGGGCGGGAGAGCAGTACTTC. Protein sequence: CASSPEGAGEQYF.

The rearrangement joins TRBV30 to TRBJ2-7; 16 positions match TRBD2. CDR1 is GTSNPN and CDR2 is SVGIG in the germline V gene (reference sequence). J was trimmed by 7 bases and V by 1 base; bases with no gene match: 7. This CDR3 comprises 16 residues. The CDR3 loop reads CAWSGGSGLAGGEQYF. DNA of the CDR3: TGTGCCTGGAGTGGGGGCTCGGGACTAGCGGGAGGGGAGCAGTACTTC. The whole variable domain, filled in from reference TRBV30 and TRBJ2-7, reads SQTIHQWPATLVQPVGSPLSLECTVEGTSNPNLYWYRQAAGRGLQLLFYSVGIGQISSEVPQNLSASRPQDRQFILSSKKLLLSDSGFYLCAWSGGSGLAGGEQYFGPGTRLTVT.

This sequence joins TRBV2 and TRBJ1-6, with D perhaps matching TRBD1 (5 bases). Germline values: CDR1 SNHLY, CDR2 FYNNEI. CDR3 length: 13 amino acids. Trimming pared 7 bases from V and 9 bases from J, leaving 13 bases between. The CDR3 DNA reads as TGTGCCAGCATCCAGGGTAGGGGTTCACCCCTCCACTTT. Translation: CASIQGRGSPLHF.

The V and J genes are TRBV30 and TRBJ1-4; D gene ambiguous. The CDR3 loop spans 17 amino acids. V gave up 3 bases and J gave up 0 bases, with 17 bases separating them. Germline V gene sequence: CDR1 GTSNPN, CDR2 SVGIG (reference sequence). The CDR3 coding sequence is TGTGCCTGGAGGGACTCCCTGAAACCCGCAACTAATGAAAAACTGTTTTTT. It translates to CAWRDSLKPATNEKLFF.

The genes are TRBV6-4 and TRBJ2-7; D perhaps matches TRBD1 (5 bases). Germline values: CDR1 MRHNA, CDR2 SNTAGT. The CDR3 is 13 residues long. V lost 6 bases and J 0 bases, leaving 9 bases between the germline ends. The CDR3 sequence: CASRRGHSYEQYF. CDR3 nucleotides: TGTGCCAGCAGGCGTGGACACTCCTACGAGCAGTACTTC.

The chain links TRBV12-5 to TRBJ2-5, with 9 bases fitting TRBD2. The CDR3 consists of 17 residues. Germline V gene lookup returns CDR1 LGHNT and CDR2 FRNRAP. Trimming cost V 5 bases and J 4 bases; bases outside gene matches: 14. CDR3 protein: CASGLLGAGGLRETQYF. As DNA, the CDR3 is TGTGCTAGTGGTCTCCTGGGAGCGGGGGGTTTGAGAGAGACCCAGTACTTC.

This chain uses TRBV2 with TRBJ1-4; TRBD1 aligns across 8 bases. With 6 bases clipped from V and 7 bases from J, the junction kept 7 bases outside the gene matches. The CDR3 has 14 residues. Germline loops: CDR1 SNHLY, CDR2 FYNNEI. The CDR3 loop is CASRRTGYGEKLFF. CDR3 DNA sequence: TGTGCCAGCAGACGGACAGGGTACGGTGAAAAACTGTTTTTT. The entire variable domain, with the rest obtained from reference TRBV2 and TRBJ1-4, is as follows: EPEVTQTPSHQVTQMGQEVILRCVPISNHLYFYWYRQILGQKVEFLVSFYNNEISEKSEIFDDQFSVERPDGSNFTLKIRSTKLEDSAMYFCASRRTGYGEKLFFGSGTQLSVL.

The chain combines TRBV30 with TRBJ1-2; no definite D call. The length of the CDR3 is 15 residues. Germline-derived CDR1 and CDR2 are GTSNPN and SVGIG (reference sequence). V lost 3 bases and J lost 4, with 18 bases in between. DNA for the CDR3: TGTGCCTGGAGCGTCCCAGCGGTGGAGGTCTATGGCTACACCTTC. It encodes CAWSVPAVEVYGYTF.

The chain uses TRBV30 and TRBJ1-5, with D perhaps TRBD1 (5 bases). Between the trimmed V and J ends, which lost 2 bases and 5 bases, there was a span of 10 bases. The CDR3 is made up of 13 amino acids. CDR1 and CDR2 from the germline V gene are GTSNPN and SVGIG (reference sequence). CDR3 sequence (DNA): TGTGCCTGGAGTCCCGGGGGGGATCAGCCCCAGCATTTT. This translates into CAWSPGGDQPQHF.

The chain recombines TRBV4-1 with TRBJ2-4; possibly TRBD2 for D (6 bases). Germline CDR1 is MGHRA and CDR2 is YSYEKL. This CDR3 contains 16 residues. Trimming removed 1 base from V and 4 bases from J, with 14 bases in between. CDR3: CASSQASGLLKNIQYF. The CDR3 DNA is TGCGCCAGCAGCCAAGCTTCGGGACTCCTAAAAAACATTCAGTACTTC.

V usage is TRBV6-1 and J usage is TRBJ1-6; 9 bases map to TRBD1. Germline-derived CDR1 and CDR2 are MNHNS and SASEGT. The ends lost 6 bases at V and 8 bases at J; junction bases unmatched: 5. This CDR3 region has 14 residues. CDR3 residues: CASRPGQGYSPLHF. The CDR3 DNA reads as TGTGCCAGCAGGCCGGGACAGGGTTATTCACCCCTCCACTTT.

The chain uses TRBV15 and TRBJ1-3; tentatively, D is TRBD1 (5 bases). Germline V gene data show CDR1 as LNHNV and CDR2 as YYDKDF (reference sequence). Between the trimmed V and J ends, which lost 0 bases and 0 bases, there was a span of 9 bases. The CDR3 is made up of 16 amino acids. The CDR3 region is CATSRDRESSGNTIYF. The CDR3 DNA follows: TGTGCCACCAGCAGAGACAGGGAAAGCTCTGGAAACACCATATATTTT.

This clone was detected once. In DNA form, the CDR3 reads TGTGCCAGCAACCGAGACTTAAGAGGGGAGACCCAGTACTTC. Amino acid sequence: CASNRDLRGETQYF. The chain recombines TRBV7-2 with TRBJ2-5; a possible D gene is TRBD2 (5 bases). CDR1 and CDR2 from the germline V gene are SGHTA and FQGNSA. This CDR3 spans 14 amino acids. The germline V and J ends were trimmed by 7 bases and 5 bases, with 17 bases remaining between them.

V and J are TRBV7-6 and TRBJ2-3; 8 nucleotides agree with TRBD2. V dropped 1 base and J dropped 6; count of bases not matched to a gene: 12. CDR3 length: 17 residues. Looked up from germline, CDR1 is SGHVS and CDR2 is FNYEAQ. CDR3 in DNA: TGTGCCAGCAGCTTAGGTCTTCCGGGACTAGTTTCGGATACGCAGTATTTT. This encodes CASSLGLPGLVSDTQYF. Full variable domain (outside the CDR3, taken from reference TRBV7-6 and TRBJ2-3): GAGVSQSPRYKVTKRGQDVALRCDPISGHVSLYWYRQALGQGPEFLTYFNYEAQQDKSGLPNDRFSAERPEGSISTLTIQRTEQRDSAMYRCASSLGLPGLVSDTQYFGPGTRLTVL.

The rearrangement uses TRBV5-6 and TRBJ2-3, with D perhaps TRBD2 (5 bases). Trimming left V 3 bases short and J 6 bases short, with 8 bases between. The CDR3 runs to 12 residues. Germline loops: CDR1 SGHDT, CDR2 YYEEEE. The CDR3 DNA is TGTGCCAGCAGCTCGAGGAGGGATACGCAGTATTTT. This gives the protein CASSSRRDTQYF.

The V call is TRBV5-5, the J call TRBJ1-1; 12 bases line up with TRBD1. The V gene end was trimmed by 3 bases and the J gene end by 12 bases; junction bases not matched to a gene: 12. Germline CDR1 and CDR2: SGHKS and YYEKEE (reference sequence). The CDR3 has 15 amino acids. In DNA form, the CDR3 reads TGTGCCAGCAGCTCTCAGCTGGGACAGGGGGCGACGACTTTCTTT. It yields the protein CASSSQLGQGATTFF.

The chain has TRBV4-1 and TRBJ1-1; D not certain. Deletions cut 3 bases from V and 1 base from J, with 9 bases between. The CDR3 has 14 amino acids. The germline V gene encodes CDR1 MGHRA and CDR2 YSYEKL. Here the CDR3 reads CASSQEQRNTEAFF. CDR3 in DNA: TGCGCCAGCAGCCAGGAGCAGAGGAACACTGAAGCTTTCTTT.

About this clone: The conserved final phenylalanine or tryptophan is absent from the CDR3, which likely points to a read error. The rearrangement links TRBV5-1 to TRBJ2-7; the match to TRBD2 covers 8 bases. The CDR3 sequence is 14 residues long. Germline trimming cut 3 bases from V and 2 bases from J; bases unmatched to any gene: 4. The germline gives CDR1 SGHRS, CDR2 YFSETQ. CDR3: CASSSGTRAYEQYL. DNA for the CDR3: TGCGCCAGCAGCTCCGGGACTAGAGCCTACGAGCAGTACCTC.

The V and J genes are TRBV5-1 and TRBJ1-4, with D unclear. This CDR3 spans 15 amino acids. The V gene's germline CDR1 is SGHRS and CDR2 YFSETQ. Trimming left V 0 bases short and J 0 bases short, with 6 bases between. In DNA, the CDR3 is TGCGCCAGCAGCTTGGACAGTGCAACTAATGAAAAACTGTTTTTT. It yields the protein CASSLDSATNEKLFF.

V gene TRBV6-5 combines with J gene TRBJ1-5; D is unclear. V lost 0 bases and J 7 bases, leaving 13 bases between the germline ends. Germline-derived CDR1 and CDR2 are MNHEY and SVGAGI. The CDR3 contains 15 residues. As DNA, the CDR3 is TGTGCCAGCAGTTACTCGGGTGCGAGCGGCCAGCCCCAGCATTTT. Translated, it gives CASSYSGASGQPQHF.